This T cell receptor (beta chain) stems from a study of CD8 T cells in Susac syndrome. When the RNA was reverse transcribed, random hexamers were used with an input of roughly 0.45 to 1 ug. The CDR3 of TCR beta was amplified by immunoSEQ multiplex PCR across 54 Vbeta and 13 Jbeta. In TCRdb, the immunoSEQ multiplex PCR reads were re-called with MiXCR into one record per CDR3 protein. The sample gives 110,000 to 150,000 distinct CDR3 sequences, approximately 95% of which show up once; 0.065% to 0.1% is in the top ten. The CDR3 runs 12 residues. Trimming removed 6 bases at V and 5 bases at J, with 11 bases between. Germline loops: CDR1 SQVTM, CDR2 ANQGSEA.

The J gene is TRBJ2-4, the V gene TRBV29-1, with a possible D match to TRBD2 (5 bases). The TCR was taken from a human donor with Susac syndrome. The sequenced sample was CD4+ T cells from PBMCs. The CDR3 protein is CSVPDYQNIQYF. The CDR3 DNA reads as TGCAGCGTGCCCGACTACCAAAACATTCAGTACTTC.